The following is a T cell receptor beta chain sequence with its context. The target antigen is unknown. This CDR3 comprises 15 residues. Unmatched junction bases numbered 8, after V lost 3 bases and J lost 9 bases. Germline V gene lookup returns CDR1 KGHSH and CDR2 LQKENI. Every single participant having HIV got treatment inside the United States. The data originate from a study of long-term antiretroviral therapy in people with HIV. Study-wide results and limits: An increase in diversity followed ART, yet levels stayed below transplant donor controls. HIV repertoires showed narrower CDR3 length ranges than controls.

The assay, immunoSEQ v3.0, was run at survey level. The repertoire was sequenced with immunoSEQ multiplex PCR; TCRdb's copy has only in-frame clones and lacks some. The repertoire holds roughly 34,000 clones, with roughly 85% as singletons. The sequence was obtained from a woman in her 30s with HIV. This material consisted of unsorted PBMCs, taken roughly 2.9 years before starting antiretroviral therapy. The chain is built from TRBV18 and TRBJ1-6, with 7 bases that match TRBD1. The CDR3 protein is CASSPGTGDLSPLHF. The CDR3 nucleotides read TGTGCCAGCTCACCCGGAACAGGGGACCTTTCACCCCTCCACTTT.